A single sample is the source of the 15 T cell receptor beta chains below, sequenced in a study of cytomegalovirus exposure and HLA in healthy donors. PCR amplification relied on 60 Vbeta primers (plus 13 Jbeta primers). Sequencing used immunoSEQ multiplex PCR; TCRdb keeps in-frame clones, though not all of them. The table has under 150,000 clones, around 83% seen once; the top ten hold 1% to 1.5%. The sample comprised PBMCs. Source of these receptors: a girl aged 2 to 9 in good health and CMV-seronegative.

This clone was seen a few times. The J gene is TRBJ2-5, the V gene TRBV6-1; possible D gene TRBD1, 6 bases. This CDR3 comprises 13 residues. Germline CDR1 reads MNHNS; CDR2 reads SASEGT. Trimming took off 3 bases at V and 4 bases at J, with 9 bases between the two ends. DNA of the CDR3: TGTGCCAGCAGTGACAGGGGTGCAGAGACCCAGTACTTC. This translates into CASSDRGAETQYF.

The CDR3 reads CASSEPGDGTEAFF. The CDR3 DNA sequence: TGTGCCAGCAGTGAGCCAGGGGATGGCACTGAAGCTTTCTTT. The rearrangement joins TRBV25-1 to TRBJ1-1; a weak D match, TRBD1 (6 bases). This CDR3 region has 14 residues. In germline, CDR1 is MGHDK, CDR2 SYGVNS. Trimming took 3 bases from V and 4 from J, leaving 12 bases between them.

CDR3 nucleotide sequence: TGTGCCAGCAGCTCCCAGACTAGCAGAAACTACGAGCAGTACTTC. Translated, it gives CASSSQTSRNYEQYF. V and J are TRBV11-2 and TRBJ2-7; 7 bases agree with TRBD2. J was trimmed by 3 bases and V by 4 bases; bases with no gene match: 9. Germline CDR1 and CDR2: SGHAT and FQNNGV. The CDR3 covers 15 residues.

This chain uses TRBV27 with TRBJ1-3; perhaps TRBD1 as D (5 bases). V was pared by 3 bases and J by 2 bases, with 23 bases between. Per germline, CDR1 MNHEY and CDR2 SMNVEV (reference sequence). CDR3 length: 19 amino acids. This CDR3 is CASSFSPQGRASAGNTIYF. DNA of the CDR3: TGTGCCAGCAGTTTCTCCCCCCAGGGTCGGGCGTCGGCTGGAAACACCATATATTTT.

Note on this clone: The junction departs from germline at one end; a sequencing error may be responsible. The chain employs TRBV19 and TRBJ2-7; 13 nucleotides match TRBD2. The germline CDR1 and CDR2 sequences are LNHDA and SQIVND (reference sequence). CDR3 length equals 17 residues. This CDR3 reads CAGSKGLAGTPSYEQYF. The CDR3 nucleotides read TGTGCCGGTAGTAAGGGACTAGCGGGGACCCCCTCCTACGAGCAGTACTTC.

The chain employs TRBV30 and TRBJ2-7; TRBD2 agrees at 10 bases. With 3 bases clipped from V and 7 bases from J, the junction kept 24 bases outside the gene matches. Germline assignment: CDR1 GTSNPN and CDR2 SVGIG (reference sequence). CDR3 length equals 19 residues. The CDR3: CAWSPTPGQMTSGSREQYF. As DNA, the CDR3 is TGTGCCTGGAGCCCTACACCGGGACAGATGACTAGCGGGTCACGGGAGCAGTACTTC.

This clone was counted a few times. CDR3 nucleotides: TGTGCCAGCAGCTTAGATGGAGGGGCGGGAGTGGGCACAGATACGCAGTATTTT. Translation: CASSLDGGAGVGTDTQYF. V and J are TRBV7-9 and TRBJ2-3, with TRBD2 matching over 7 bases. J was trimmed by 1 base and V by 1 base; bases with no gene match: 11. Germline CDR1 and CDR2: SEHNR and FQNEAQ (reference sequence). This CDR3 contains 18 residues.

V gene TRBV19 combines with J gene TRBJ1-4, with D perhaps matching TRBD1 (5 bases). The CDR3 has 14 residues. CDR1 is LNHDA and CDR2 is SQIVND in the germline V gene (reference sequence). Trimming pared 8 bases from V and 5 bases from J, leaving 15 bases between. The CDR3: CASWGGNQNEKLFF. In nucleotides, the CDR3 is TGTGCCAGTTGGGGGGGGAACCAGAATGAAAAACTGTTTTTT. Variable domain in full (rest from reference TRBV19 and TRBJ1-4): DGGITQSPKYLFRKEGQNVTLSCEQNLNHDAMYWYRQDPGQGLRLIYYSQIVNDFQKGDIAEGYSVSREKKESFPLTVTSAQKNPTAFYLCASWGGNQNEKLFFGSGTQLSVL.

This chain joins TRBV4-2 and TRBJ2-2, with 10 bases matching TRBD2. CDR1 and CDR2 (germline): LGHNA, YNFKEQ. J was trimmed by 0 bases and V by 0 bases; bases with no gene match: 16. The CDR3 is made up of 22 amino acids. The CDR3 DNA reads TGTGCCAGCAGCCAAGATTTTCCCCTCCTAGCGGGAGAGATCACGAACACCGGGGAGCTGTTTTTT. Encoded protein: CASSQDFPLLAGEITNTGELFF.

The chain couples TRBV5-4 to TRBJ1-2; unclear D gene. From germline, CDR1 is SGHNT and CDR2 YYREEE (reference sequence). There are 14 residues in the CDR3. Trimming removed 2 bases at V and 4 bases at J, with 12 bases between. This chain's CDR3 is CASSFSSRIYGYTF. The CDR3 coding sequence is TGTGCCAGCAGCTTCTCCTCGAGGATCTATGGCTACACCTTC.

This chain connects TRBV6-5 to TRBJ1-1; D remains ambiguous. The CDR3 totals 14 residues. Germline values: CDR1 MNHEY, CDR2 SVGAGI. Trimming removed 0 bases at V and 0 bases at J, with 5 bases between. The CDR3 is CASSYSLLNTEAFF. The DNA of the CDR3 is TGTGCCAGCAGTTACTCCCTACTGAACACTGAAGCTTTCTTT.

The CDR3 DNA sequence: TGTGCCAGCAGCTCGAACATAATCGGGGGGCTGTCGGACACTGAAGCTTTCTTT. As protein: CASSSNIIGGLSDTEAFF. V usage is TRBV11-2 and J usage is TRBJ1-1; D is perhaps TRBD1 (6 bases). The ends were cut back, 4 bases at V and 3 bases at J, with 24 bases in the middle. The CDR3 is 18 amino acids. Germline CDR1 SGHAT, CDR2 FQNNGV.

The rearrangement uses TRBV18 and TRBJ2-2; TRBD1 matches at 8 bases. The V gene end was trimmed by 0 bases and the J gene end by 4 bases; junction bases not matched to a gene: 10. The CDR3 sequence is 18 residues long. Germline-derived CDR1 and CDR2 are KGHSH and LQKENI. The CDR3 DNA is TGTGCCAGCTCACCACCGGTGGGGACAGGCAAGGTCACCGGGGAGCTGTTTTTT. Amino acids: CASSPPVGTGKVTGELFF.

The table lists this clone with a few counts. Here the CDR3 reads CASRRSSGVNQPQHF. The DNA of the CDR3 is TGTGCCAGCAGACGATCTTCAGGGGTTAATCAGCCCCAGCATTTT. The rearrangement links TRBV2 to TRBJ1-5; D may be TRBD1 (6 bases). The germline V and J ends were trimmed by 6 bases and 4 bases, with 16 bases remaining between them. This CDR3 has 15 residues. Germline CDR1 and CDR2: SNHLY and FYNNEI.

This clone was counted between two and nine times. CDR3 bases: TGTGCCAGCAGTTTGAAGACTAGCGGGGGCAATGAGCAGTTCTTC. Translation gives CASSLKTSGGNEQFF. The chain employs TRBV27 and TRBJ2-1, with 12 bases identical to TRBD2. With 3 bases clipped from V and 6 bases from J, the junction kept 3 bases outside the gene matches. Germline CDR1 MNHEY, CDR2 SMNVEV (reference sequence). CDR3 length equals 15 residues.